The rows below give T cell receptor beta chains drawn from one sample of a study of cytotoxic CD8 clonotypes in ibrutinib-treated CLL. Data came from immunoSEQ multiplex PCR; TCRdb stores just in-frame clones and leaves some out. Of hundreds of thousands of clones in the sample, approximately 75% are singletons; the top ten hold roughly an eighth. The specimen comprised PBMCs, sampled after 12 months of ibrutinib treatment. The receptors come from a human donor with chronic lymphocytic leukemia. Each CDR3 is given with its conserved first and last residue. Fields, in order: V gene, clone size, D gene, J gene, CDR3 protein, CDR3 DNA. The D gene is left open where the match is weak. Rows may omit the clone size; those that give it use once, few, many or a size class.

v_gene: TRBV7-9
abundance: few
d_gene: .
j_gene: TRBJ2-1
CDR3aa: CASSLLAVSSYNEQFF
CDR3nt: TGTGCCAGCAGCTTACTGGCAGTGAGCTCCTACAATGAGCAGTTCTTC

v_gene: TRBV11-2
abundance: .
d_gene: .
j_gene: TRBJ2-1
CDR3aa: CASSLDWVGEQFF
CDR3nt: TGTGCCAGCAGCTTAGACTGGGTAGGGGAGCAGTTCTTC

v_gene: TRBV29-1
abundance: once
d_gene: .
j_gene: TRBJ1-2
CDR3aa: CSAPSSGQEIGYTF
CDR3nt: TGCAGCGCCCCATCCTCGGGGCAGGAGATTGGCTACACCTTC

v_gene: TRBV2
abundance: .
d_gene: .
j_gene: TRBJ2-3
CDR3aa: CASKGGSSTDTQYF
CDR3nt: TGTGCCAGCAAGGGGGGTTCTAGCACAGATACGCAGTATTTT

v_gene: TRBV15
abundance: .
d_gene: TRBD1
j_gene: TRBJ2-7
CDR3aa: CATSREGTGLSYEQYF
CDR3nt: TGTGCCACCAGCAGAGAGGGGACAGGCCTATCCTACGAGCAGTACTTC

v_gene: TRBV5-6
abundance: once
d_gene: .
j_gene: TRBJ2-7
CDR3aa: CASSLPTPYEQYF
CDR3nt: TGTGCCAGCAGCTTGCCTACTCCCTACGAGCAGTACTTC

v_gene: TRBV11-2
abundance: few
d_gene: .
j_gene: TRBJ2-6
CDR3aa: CASSPRSGANVLTF
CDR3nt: TGTGCCAGCAGCCCGAGGTCGGGGGCCAACGTCCTGACTTTC

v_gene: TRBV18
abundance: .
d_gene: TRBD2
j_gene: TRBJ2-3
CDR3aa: CASSPPSGGDTDTQYF
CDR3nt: TGTGCCAGCTCACCGCCTAGCGGGGGAGACACAGATACGCAGTATTTT

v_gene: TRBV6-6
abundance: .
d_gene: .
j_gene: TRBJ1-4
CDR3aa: CASSYRELNEKLFF
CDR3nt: TGTGCCAGCAGTTACCGGGAGCTAAATGAAAAACTGTTTTTT

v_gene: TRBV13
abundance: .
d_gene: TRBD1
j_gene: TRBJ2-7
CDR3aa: CASSWGQGAIREQYF
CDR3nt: TGTGCCAGCAGCTGGGGACAGGGGGCGATCAGGGAGCAGTACTTC

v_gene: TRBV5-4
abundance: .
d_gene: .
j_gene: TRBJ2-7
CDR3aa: CASSLQAGDFDEQYF
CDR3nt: TGTGCCAGCAGCTTACAGGCAGGGGACTTCGACGAGCAGTACTTC

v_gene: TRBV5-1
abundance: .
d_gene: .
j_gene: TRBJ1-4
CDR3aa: CASSLIGALNEKLFF
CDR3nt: TGCGCCAGCAGCTTGATTGGGGCCTTAAATGAAAAACTGTTTTTT

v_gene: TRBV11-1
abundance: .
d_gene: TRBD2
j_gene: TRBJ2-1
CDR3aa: CASSLRTSGGEQFF
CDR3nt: TGTGCCAGCAGCTTACGGACTAGCGGGGGTGAGCAGTTCTTC

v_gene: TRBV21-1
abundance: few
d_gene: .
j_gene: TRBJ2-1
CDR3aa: CASFPGRGLTEQFF
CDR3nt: TGTGCCAGCTTCCCGGGACGCGGGCTAACCGAGCAGTTCTTC

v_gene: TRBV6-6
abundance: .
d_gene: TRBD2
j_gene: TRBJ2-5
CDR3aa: CASRVTSGEYQETQYF
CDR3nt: TGTGCCAGCAGGGTAACTAGCGGGGAGTACCAAGAGACCCAGTACTTC